The 21 T cell receptor beta chains presented below share a single source sample, sequenced in a study of metastatic and nonmetastatic thyroid tumors. The entire patient cohort was treatment-naive prior to thyroid surgery. TCRdb recomputed clones from the PCR reads via MiXCR. Among 5,500 or so clones, less than 35% were seen once, and the ten largest hold more than 25%. The sample consisted of adjacent normal tissue. These receptors were taken from a female donor with papillary thyroid cancer or a benign thyroid nodule (not recorded which). Some clones in this sample may be carry-over from other donors' samples.

The sample holds many counts of this clone. This chain connects TRBV12-3 or TRBV12-4 to TRBJ1-2, with unresolved D. The CDR3 extends over 12 amino acids. The V end was cut by 3 bases, the J end by 1 base, with 3 bases between. CDR3 sequence reads: CASSLNNYGYTF. The CDR3 nucleotides read TGTGCCAGCAGTTTGAATAACTATGGCTACACCTTC.

This clone is classed as medium-sized. The rearrangement joins TRBV11-1 to TRBJ2-5; 7 bases fit TRBD1. The germline CDR1 and CDR2 sequences are SGHAT and FQDESV (reference sequence). The junction had 2 bases not matched to a gene; V was cut back by 0 bases and J by 4 bases. The CDR3 is 14 residues long. The CDR3 is CASSLAGQPETQYF. CDR3 coding DNA: TGTGCCAGCAGCTTAGCGGGACAGCCAGAGACCCAGTACTTC.

This clone was observed at least ten times. The chain carries TRBV10-3 and TRBJ2-1, with D possibly TRBD1 on 5 matching bases. Trimming left V 0 bases short and J 6 bases short, with 12 bases between. In germline, CDR1 is ENHRY, CDR2 SYGVKD. CDR3 length: 15 amino acids. The CDR3 is CAISESAGRPNEQFF. The CDR3 bases are TGTGCCATCAGTGAGTCGGCAGGGCGCCCCAATGAGCAGTTCTTC.

This clone was picked up many times. The V call is TRBV20-1, the J call TRBJ1-2; 7 bases are shared with TRBD1. The CDR3 sequence is 14 residues long. V was pared by 1 base and J by 2 bases, with 4 bases of the junction left unmatched. Germline CDR1 DFQATT, CDR2 SNEGSKA (reference sequence). Written as DNA, the CDR3 is TGCAGTGCTAGAGGACAGGGCGACAACTATGGCTACACCTTC. Translation: CSARGQGDNYGYTF.

This clone was detected many times. CDR3: CASSLRSNNEQFF. Here the CDR3 DNA reads TGTGCCAGCAGCCTACGGTCCAACAATGAGCAGTTCTTC. The rearrangement joins TRBV27 to TRBJ2-1; D gene unclear. CDR3 size: 13 residues. CDR1 and CDR2 from the germline V gene are MNHEY and SMNVEV (reference sequence). V was cut by 6 bases and J by 5 bases, with 11 bases left in between.

This clone was seen a few times. A clone one base away is much larger, so this may be a read error. The sample carries other DNA sequences with the same CDR3. V gene TRBV10-3 combines with J gene TRBJ1-1, with D possibly TRBD1 on 6 matching bases. Germline lookup yields CDR1 ENHRY and CDR2 SYGVKD. V was trimmed by 3 bases and J by 1 base, leaving 15 bases between them. The CDR3 loop spans 16 amino acids. The CDR3 region is CAISDGGRKSNTEAFF. The DNA of the CDR3 is TGTGCCATCAGTGATGGGGGGCGTAAATCGAACACTGAAGCTTTCTTT.

This clone was found a few times. This sequence joins TRBV2 and TRBJ2-2, with 15 bases that match TRBD2. Trimming cost V 6 bases and J 1 base; bases outside gene matches: 6. CDR3 length equals 18 residues. The germline gives CDR1 SNHLY, CDR2 FYNNEI. CDR3 residues: CASRIGLAGGRNTGELFF. The CDR3, as DNA: TGTGCCAGCAGAATTGGACTAGCGGGGGGGCGGAACACCGGGGAGCTGTTTTTT.

This clone was counted at least ten times. The rearrangement uses TRBV6-1 and TRBJ2-1, with a weak D call TRBD2 (5 bases). The CDR3 contains 17 residues. Germline V CDR1 and CDR2: MNHNS, SASEGT. Trimming cost V 1 base and J 2 bases, with 15 bases left between them. The CDR3 protein is CASSEEMRTSPYNEQFF. CDR3 DNA: TGTGCCAGCAGTGAAGAGATGAGGACTTCGCCCTACAATGAGCAGTTCTTC.

The chain links TRBV5-1 to TRBJ1-1; D call uncertain. The CDR3 runs 13 residues. V lost 5 bases and J 3 bases, leaving 11 bases between the germline ends. Germline values: CDR1 SGHRS, CDR2 YFSETQ. As DNA, the CDR3 is TGCGCCAGCAGTATGGGTTCCTACACTGAAGCTTTCTTT. Amino acid sequence: CASSMGSYTEAFF.

This clone has only a few counts. Germline is not matched at one junction end, which may reflect a read error. The chain combines TRBV27 with TRBJ2-7, with 11 bases lining up with TRBD1. The CDR3 covers 14 residues. Germline assignment: CDR1 MNHEY and CDR2 SMNVEV (reference sequence). Here the CDR3 DNA reads TGTGACAGCATCCTCCTTGGACAGGGGGCCGAGCAGTACTTC. Translating gives CDSILLGQGAEQYF.

A few counts support this clone. A much larger clone sits a single nucleotide away, making a read error possible. In the same sample, other DNA sequences code for this CDR3. This chain links TRBV6-5 with TRBJ1-5; D remains ambiguous. V was shortened by 2 bases and J by 1 base, with 3 bases between the two germline ends. CDR3 length equals 13 residues. Looked up from germline, CDR1 is MNHEY and CDR2 is SVGAGI. CDR3 protein: CASSYESNQPQHF. In DNA form, the CDR3 reads TGTGCCAGCAGTTACGAGAGCAATCAGCCCCAGCATTTT.

This clone is medium-sized by share. The J gene is TRBJ2-3, the V gene TRBV9; 7 nucleotides agree with TRBD2. CDR1 and CDR2 (germline): SGDLS, YYNGEE. The CDR3 spans 16 residues. The J segment lost 2 bases and the V segment lost 2 bases, leaving 8 bases of the junction unmatched. Written as DNA, the CDR3 is TGTGCCAGCAGCGTTTATGCGGGAGACGACACAGATACGCAGTATTTT. This codes for CASSVYAGDDTDTQYF.

This clone has more than one count but fewer than ten. The rearrangement joins TRBV6-1 to TRBJ2-1; D ambiguous. CDR3 length: 16 residues. Germline loops: CDR1 MNHNS, CDR2 SASEGT. Trimming pared 4 bases from V and 2 bases from J, leaving 15 bases between. CDR3 coding DNA: TGTGCCAGCAGTGGGCAAGGGCCCTTACCCTACAATGAGCAGTTCTTC. Residues: CASSGQGPLPYNEQFF.

In its sample, this clone was seen many times. The chain links TRBV7-9 to TRBJ2-2; D is undetermined. Germline CDR1 reads SEHNR; CDR2 reads FQNEAQ (reference sequence). The CDR3 is made up of 15 amino acids. Trimming took off 6 bases at V and 1 base at J, with 12 bases between the two ends. The CDR3 region has the DNA TGTGCCAGCAGACCGGGCGCAGGGAACACCGGGGAGCTGTTTTTT. It yields the protein CASRPGAGNTGELFF.

The chain links TRBV28 to TRBJ2-3, with 10 bases that match TRBD2. V shed 2 bases, J shed 3 bases, and the junction held 5 bases outside the gene matches. Germline V gene sequence: CDR1 MDHEN, CDR2 SYDVKM. This CDR3 has 16 residues. The CDR3 reads CASSLEGLASTDTQYF. The DNA for the CDR3 is TGTGCCAGCAGTTTAGAGGGACTAGCGAGTACAGATACGCAGTATTTT.

The chain combines TRBV28 with TRBJ1-5, with D perhaps matching TRBD1 (5 bases). The V gene's germline CDR1 is MDHEN and CDR2 SYDVKM. Between the trimmed V and J ends, which lost 3 bases and 1 base, there was a span of 10 bases. This CDR3 is 15 amino acids long. The CDR3 loop reads CASSFDGASNQPQHF. Here the CDR3 DNA reads TGTGCCAGCAGTTTCGACGGGGCGAGCAATCAGCCCCAGCATTTT. Based on the CDR3 plus reference TRBV28 and TRBJ1-5, the full variable domain is DVKVTQSSRYLVKRTGEKVFLECVQDMDHENMFWYRQDPGLGLRLIYFSYDVKMKEKGDIPEGYSVSREKKERFSLILESASTNQTSMYLCASSFDGASNQPQHFGDGTRLSIL.

In this sample, this clone turned up many times. The chain couples TRBV6-1 to TRBJ1-5; D perhaps matches TRBD1 (6 bases). Trimming removed 8 bases from V and 5 bases from J, with 19 bases in between. CDR3 length: 15 amino acids. CDR1 is MNHNS and CDR2 is SASEGT in the germline V gene. The CDR3 DNA follows: TGTGCCAGCCTCGGAGAGGGGGTTCGGTATCAGCCCCAGCATTTT. This encodes CASLGEGVRYQPQHF.

There are many counts of this clone. This sequence joins TRBV7-6 and TRBJ2-7; D possibly uses TRBD1 or TRBD2 (5 bases each). CDR3 length: 12 residues. Germline assignment: CDR1 SGHVS and CDR2 FNYEAQ. Trimming took off 6 bases at V and 6 bases at J, with 12 bases between the two ends. DNA of the CDR3: TGTGCCAGCAGTTACCAGAGGGGCGAGCAGTACTTC. This encodes CASSYQRGEQYF.

This clone rates as large (0.1 to 1%). The chain has TRBV2 and TRBJ1-1; tentatively, D is TRBD1 (6 bases). Trimming took off 4 bases at V and 6 bases at J, with 6 bases between the two ends. Germline lookup yields CDR1 SNHLY and CDR2 FYNNEI. The CDR3 loop spans 11 amino acids. The CDR3 DNA is TGTGCCAGCAGTGGACAGGCTGAAGCTTTCTTT. Its protein product is CASSGQAEAFF.

This clone was observed a single time. This sequence may be a read error, since a much larger clone differs from it by one base. The chain uses TRBV14 and TRBJ2-7; 7 positions agree with TRBD1. Germline lookup yields CDR1 SGHDN and CDR2 FVKESK. The CDR3 is 13 residues long. The junction had 4 bases not matched to a gene; V was cut back by 4 bases and J by 4 bases. The CDR3 region is CASSPATGYEQYF. The CDR3 DNA follows: TGTGCCAGCAGCCCCGCGACAGGGTACGAGCAGTACTTC.

This clone came up a few times. CDR3 sequence (DNA): TGCAGTGGAACCGGGACTAGAGGGGGGGCTACGGGCTACGAGCAGTACTTC. Translating gives CSGTGTRGGATGYEQYF. The rearrangement links TRBV20-1 to TRBJ2-7; 8 bases are shared with TRBD2. V shed 7 bases and J 3 bases; nucleotides not matched to a gene: 20. The germline V gene has CDR1 DFQATT and CDR2 SNEGSKA (reference sequence). This CDR3 has 17 residues.